Sequencing of this T cell receptor beta chain was carried out in a study of blood T cell repertoires in COVID-19. Study-wide context: From T cells, B-cell-depleted T cells, or PBMCs came the material, which was cDNA or gDNA.

Seattle patients were enrolled during active infection and followed longitudinally. The repertoire was sequenced with immunoSEQ multiplex PCR; TCRdb's copy has only in-frame clones and lacks some. Of around 300,000 clones listed, roughly 89% were seen once; the top ten hold 0.95% to 1.3%. The CDR3 totals 15 residues. The V gene's germline CDR1 is SGHRS and CDR2 YFSETQ. The germline V and J ends were trimmed by 4 bases and 10 bases, with 23 bases remaining between them. The origin of this receptor is a woman aged 40 to 50 with COVID-19, enrolled during active disease. Sequences were obtained from peripheral blood. J is TRBJ1-1 and V is TRBV5-1; no definite D call. CDR3 bases: TGCGCCAGCAGCCCCGGCGGGGTGGATGCCCAAGGAGCTTTCTTT. It yields the protein CASSPGGVDAQGAFF.